The rows below give T cell receptor beta chains drawn from one sample of a study of CD8 T cells in ankylosing spondylitis. TCRdb recomputed calls from the 5' RACE reads with MiXCR, one row per CDR3 protein. The sample carries roughly 150,000 distinct CDR3 sequences, about 7% recorded once. Input material: blood, either unsorted or a sorted T cell fraction (not recorded which). The receptor set was obtained from a female donor with ankylosing spondylitis or in good health (not recorded which). The CDR3 runs from the conserved cysteine through the conserved F or W. The D gene is left open where the match is weak. The size entry is marked missing in some rows and otherwise reads once, few, many or a size class.

J: TRBJ1-2; length: 14; V: TRBV5-1; D: .; size: once; CDR3: CASRISEGNYGYTF; DNA: TGCGCCAGCAGAATCTCGGAAGGGAACTATGGCTACACCTTC
J: TRBJ2-1; length: 14; V: TRBV3-1; D: .; size: many; CDR3: CASSQDLRPNEQFF; DNA: TGTGCCAGCAGCCAAGATCTACGGCCCAATGAGCAGTTCTTC
J: TRBJ1-5; length: 13; V: TRBV12-3/TRBV12-4; D: .; size: many; CDR3: CASSLVMNQPQHF; DNA: TGTGCCAGCAGTTTAGTCATGAATCAGCCCCAGCATTTT
J: TRBJ2-2; length: 15; V: TRBV11-3; D: TRBD1; size: once; CDR3: CASSLWTGDAGELFF; DNA: TGTGCCAGCAGCTTATGGACAGGGGACGCAGGGGAGCTGTTTTTT
J: TRBJ1-1; length: 15; V: TRBV27; D: .; size: many; CDR3: CASSSPARLNTEAFF; DNA: TGTGCCAGCAGTTCCCCCGCTCGGTTGAACACTGAAGCTTTCTTT
J: TRBJ1-6; length: 17; V: TRBV18; D: .; size: many; CDR3: CASSPKSSSSYNSPLHF; DNA: TGTGCCAGCTCACCAAAAAGTTCGAGCTCCTATAATTCACCCCTCCACTTT
J: TRBJ2-2; length: 15; V: TRBV5-1; D: TRBD1; size: .; CDR3: CASVQGGAGTGELFF; DNA: TGCGCCAGTGTACAGGGGGGCGCGGGCACCGGGGAGCTGTTTTTT
J: TRBJ2-1; length: 13; V: TRBV19; D: .; size: many; CDR3: CASSIVEGNEQFF; DNA: TGTGCCAGTAGTATAGTAGAAGGGAATGAGCAGTTCTTC
J: TRBJ2-1; length: 15; V: TRBV4-3; D: .; size: many; CDR3: CASSQGAGSYNEQFF; DNA: TGCGCCAGCAGCCAAGGTGCAGGGTCCTACAATGAGCAGTTCTTC
J: TRBJ2-2; length: 11; V: TRBV6-5; D: .; size: many; CDR3: CAIVTTGELFF; DNA: TGTGCCATTGTAACAACGGGGGAGCTGTTTTTT
J: TRBJ1-1; length: 13; V: TRBV6-2/TRBV6-3; D: .; size: many; CDR3: CASSYSSRGEAFF; DNA: TGTGCCAGCAGTTACTCTAGCAGGGGAGAAGCTTTCTTT
J: TRBJ2-3; length: 12; V: TRBV20-1; D: .; size: many; CDR3: CSASGTIPLQYF; DNA: TGCAGTGCCTCCGGAACCATCCCTCTCCAGTATTTT
J: TRBJ2-1; length: 15; V: TRBV5-1; D: TRBD2; size: many; CDR3: CASSSISGVGNEQFF; DNA: TGCGCCAGCAGCTCAATTAGCGGGGTGGGAAATGAGCAGTTCTTC
J: TRBJ1-1; length: 15; V: TRBV4-1; D: TRBD1; size: many; CDR3: CASSQVGTGNTEAFF; DNA: TGCGCCAGCAGCCAAGTAGGGACAGGGAACACTGAAGCTTTCTTT
J: TRBJ2-3; length: 15; V: TRBV5-1; D: .; size: many; CDR3: CASTEHPVGTDTQYF; DNA: TGCGCCAGCACTGAGCACCCGGTAGGCACAGATACGCAGTATTTT
J: TRBJ1-1; length: 15; V: TRBV12-3/TRBV12-4; D: .; size: many; CDR3: CASSSSSGRVAEAFF; DNA: TGTGCCAGCAGTTCCTCCTCGGGGCGGGTGGCTGAAGCTTTCTTT
J: TRBJ2-1; length: 17; V: TRBV20-1; D: .; size: many; CDR3: CSASFGFPRSSYNEQFF; DNA: TGCAGTGCTAGTTTCGGTTTTCCGAGGAGCTCCTACAATGAGCAGTTCTTC
J: TRBJ2-7; length: 11; V: TRBV12-5; D: .; size: .; CDR3: CASGLSDEQYF; DNA: TGTGCTAGTGGTTTGTCCGACGAGCAGTACTTC
J: TRBJ1-1; length: 13; V: TRBV12-3/TRBV12-4; D: TRBD1; size: many; CDR3: CASSKQGVTEAFF; DNA: TGTGCCAGCAGTAAACAGGGGGTCACTGAAGCTTTCTTT